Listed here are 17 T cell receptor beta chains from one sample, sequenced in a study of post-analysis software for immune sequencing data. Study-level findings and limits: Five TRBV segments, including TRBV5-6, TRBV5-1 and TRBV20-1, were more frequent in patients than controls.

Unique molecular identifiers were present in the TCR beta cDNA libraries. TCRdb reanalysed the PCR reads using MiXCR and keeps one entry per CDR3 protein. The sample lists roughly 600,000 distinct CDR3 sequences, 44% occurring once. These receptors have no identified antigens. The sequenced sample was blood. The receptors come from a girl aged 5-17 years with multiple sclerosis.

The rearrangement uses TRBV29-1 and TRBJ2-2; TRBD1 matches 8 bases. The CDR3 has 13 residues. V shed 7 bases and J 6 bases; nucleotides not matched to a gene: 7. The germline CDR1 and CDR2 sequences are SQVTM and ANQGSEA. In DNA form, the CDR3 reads TGCAGCGCGCACGGGACAGGTCCCGGGGAGCTGTTTTTT. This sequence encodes CSAHGTGPGELFF.

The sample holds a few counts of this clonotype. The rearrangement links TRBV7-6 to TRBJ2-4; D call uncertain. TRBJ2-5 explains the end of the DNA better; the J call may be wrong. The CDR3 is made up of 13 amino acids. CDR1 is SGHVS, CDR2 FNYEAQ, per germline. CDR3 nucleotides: TGTGCCAGCAGCTTATGGAGTCAAGAGACCCAGTACTTC. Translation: CASSLWSQETQYF.

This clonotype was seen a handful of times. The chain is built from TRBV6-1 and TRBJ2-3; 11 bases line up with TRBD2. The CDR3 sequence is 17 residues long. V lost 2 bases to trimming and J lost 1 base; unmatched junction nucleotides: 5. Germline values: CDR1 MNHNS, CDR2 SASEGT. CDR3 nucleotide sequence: TGTGCCAGCAGTGAAAGTGTAGCGGGAGGGGGCACAGATACGCAGTATTTT. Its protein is CASSESVAGGGTDTQYF.

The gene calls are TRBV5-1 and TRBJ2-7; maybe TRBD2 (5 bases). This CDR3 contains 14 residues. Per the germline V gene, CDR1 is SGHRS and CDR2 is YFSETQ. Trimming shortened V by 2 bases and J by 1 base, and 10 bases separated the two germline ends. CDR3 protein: CASSFYGISYEQYF. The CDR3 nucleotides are TGCGCCAGCAGCTTTTACGGGATATCCTACGAGCAGTACTTC.

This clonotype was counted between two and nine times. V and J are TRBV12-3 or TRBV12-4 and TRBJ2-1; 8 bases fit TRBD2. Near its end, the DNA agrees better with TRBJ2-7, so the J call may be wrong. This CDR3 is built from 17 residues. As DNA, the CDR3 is TGTGCCAGCAGTTTATATAGCGGGACGAGCTCCTACAATGAGCAGTACTTC. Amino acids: CASSLYSGTSSYNEQYF.

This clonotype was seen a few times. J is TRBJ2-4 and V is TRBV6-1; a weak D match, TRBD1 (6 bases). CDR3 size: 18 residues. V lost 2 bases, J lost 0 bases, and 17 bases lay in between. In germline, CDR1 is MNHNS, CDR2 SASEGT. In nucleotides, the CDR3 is TGTGCCAGCAGTGAACACCCGACAGGATACATAGCCAAAAACATTCAGTACTTC. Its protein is CASSEHPTGYIAKNIQYF.

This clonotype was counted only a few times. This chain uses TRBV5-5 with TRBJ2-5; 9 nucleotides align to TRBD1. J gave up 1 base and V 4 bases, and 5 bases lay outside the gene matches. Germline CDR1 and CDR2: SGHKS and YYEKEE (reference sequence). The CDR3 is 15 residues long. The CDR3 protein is CASSVGQGRQETQYF. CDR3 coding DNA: TGTGCCAGCAGCGTGGGACAGGGCCGCCAAGAGACCCAGTACTTC.

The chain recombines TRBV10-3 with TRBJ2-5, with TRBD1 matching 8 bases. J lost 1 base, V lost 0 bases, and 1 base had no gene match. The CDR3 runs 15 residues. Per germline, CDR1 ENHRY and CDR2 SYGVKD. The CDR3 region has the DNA TGTGCCATCAGTGAGTCGGGACAGGCCCAAGAGACCCAGTACTTC. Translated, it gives CAISESGQAQETQYF.

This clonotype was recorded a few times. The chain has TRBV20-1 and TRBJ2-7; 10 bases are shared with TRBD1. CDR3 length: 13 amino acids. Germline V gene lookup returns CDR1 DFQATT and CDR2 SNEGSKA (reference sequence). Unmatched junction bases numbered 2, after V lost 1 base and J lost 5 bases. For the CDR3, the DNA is TGCAGTGCTAGAGCGACAGGGGGCAACGAGCAGTACTTC. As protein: CSARATGGNEQYF.

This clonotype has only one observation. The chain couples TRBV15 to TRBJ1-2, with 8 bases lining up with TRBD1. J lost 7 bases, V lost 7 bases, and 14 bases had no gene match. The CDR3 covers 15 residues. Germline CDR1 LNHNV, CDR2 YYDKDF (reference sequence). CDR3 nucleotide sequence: TGTGCCACCATCCAAAGGACGGACAGGGAGGCTGGCTACACCTTC. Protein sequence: CATIQRTDREAGYTF.

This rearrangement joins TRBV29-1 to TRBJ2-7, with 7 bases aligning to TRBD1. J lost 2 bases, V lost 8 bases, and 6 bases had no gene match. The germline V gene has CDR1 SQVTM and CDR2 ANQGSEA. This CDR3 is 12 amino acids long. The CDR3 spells CSFRDSPYEQYF. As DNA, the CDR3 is TGCAGCTTCCGGGACAGCCCCTACGAGCAGTACTTC.

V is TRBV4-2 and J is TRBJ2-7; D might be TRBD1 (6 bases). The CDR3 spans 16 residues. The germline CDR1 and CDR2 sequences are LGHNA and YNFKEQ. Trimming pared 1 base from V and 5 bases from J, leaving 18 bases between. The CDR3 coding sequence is TGTGCCAGCAGCCAAGTCCAGTCAGGGGTGTACGACGAGCAGTACTTC. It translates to CASSQVQSGVYDEQYF.

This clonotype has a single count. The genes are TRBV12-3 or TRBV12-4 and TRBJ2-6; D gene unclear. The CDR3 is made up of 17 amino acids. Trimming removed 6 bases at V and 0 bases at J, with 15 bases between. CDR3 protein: CASRSREVTSGANVLTF. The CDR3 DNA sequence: TGTGCCAGCAGGAGTCGAGAGGTGACCTCTGGGGCCAACGTCCTGACTTTC.

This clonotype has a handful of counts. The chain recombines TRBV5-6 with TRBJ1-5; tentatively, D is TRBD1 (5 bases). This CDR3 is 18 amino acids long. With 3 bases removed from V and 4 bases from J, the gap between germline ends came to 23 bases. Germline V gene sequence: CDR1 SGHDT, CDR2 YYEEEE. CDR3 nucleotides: TGTGCCAGCAGCTCCAAAGGGACCGAGGGGATACTAAATCAGCCCCAGCATTTT. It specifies CASSSKGTEGILNQPQHF.

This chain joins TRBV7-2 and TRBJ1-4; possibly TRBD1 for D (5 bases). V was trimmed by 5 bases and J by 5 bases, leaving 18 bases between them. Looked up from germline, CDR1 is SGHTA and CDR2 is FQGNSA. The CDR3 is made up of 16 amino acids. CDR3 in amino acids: CASSDRTGRSNEKLFF. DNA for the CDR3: TGTGCCAGCAGCGACCGTACGGGACGCAGCAATGAAAAACTGTTTTTT.

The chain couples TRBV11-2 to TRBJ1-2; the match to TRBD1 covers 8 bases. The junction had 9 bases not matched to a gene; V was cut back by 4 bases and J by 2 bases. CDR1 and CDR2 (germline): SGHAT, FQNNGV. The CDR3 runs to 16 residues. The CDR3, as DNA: TGTGCCAGCAGCTCGCCTCCAGGGGGCCGGAACTATGGCTACACCTTC. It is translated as CASSSPPGGRNYGYTF.

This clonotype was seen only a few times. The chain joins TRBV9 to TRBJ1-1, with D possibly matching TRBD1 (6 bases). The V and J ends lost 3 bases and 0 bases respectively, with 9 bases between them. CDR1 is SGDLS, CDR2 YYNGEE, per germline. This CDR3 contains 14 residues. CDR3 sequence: CASSGGQLNTEAFF. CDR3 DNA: TGTGCCAGCAGCGGCGGACAGTTGAACACTGAAGCTTTCTTT.